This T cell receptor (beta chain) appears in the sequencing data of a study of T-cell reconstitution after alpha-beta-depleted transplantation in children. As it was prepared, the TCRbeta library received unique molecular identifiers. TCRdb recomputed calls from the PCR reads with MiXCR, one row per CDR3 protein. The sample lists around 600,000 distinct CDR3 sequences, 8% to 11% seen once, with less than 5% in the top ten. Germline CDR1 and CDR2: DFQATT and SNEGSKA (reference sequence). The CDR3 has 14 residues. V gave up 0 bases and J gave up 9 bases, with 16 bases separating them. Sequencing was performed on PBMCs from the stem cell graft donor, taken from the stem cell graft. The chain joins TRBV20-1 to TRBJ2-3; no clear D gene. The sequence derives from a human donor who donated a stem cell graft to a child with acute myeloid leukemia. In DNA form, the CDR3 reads TGCAGTGCTAGAGACCAAAGCGTAACGGAAACGCAGTATTTT. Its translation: CSARDQSVTETQYF.